Presented here are 10 T cell receptor beta chains from one specimen sequenced in a study of post-analysis software for immune sequencing data. Study-wide results and caveats: Patients carried roughly five TRBV segments more frequently than controls did, and TRBV5-6, TRBV5-1 and TRBV20-1 were among them.

These receptors are not linked to any known antigen. Incorporated into the TCR beta cDNA libraries were unique molecular identifiers, which served to reduce PCR and sequencing biases. One entry per CDR3 protein results from TCRdb running MiXCR on the PCR reads. The repertoire holds about 200,000 distinct CDR3 sequences, with 25% to 35% as singletons. Sample: blood. These receptors all come from a girl aged 2-17 years with multiple sclerosis.

This clonotype is a singleton in its sample. At one of its ends the junction is not consistent with the germline gene, which may arise from a read error. V usage is TRBV18 and J usage is TRBJ1-3; 7 positions match TRBD1. Germline lookup yields CDR1 KGHSH and CDR2 LQKENI. The CDR3 runs 15 residues. The CDR3, as DNA: TGTGCCACGACCGCGGGACAGCACTCTGGAAACACCACATATTTT. Residues: CATTAGQHSGNTTYF. Using reference TRBV18 and TRBJ1-3 for the parts outside the CDR3, the full variable domain is NAGVMQNPRHLVRRRGQEARLRCSPMKGHSHVYWYRQLPEEGLKFMVYLQKENIIDESGMPKERFSAEFPKEGPSILRIQQVVRGDSAAYFCATTAGQHSGNTTYFGEGSWLTVV.

V and J are TRBV4-2 and TRBJ1-2; a possible D gene is TRBD1 (6 bases). This CDR3 region has 13 residues. Germline CDR1 LGHNA, CDR2 YNFKEQ. The V end was cut by 4 bases, the J end by 2 bases, with 8 bases between. The CDR3 DNA sequence: TGTGCCAGCAGCCGGGGGCAAAACTATGGCTACACCTTC. This sequence encodes CASSRGQNYGYTF.

The genes are TRBV5-1 and TRBJ1-1; D might be TRBD1 (6 bases). The CDR3 totals 14 residues. The V gene's germline CDR1 is SGHRS and CDR2 YFSETQ. The ends were cut back, 1 base at V and 3 bases at J, with 10 bases in the middle. The CDR3 DNA sequence: TGCGCCAGCAGCTTGCTGGCAGGGGACACTGAAGCTTTCTTT. It yields the protein CASSLLAGDTEAFF.

The V call is TRBV9, the J call TRBJ1-3; weak D call: TRBD1 (5 bases). CDR1 is SGDLS, CDR2 YYNGEE, per germline. The CDR3 runs to 16 residues. With 4 bases removed from V and 0 bases from J, the gap between germline ends came to 14 bases. The CDR3 protein is CASSPTWGASGNTIYF. CDR3 DNA: TGTGCCAGCAGCCCCACTTGGGGCGCCTCTGGAAACACCATATATTTT. Full variable domain (remainder filled in from reference TRBV9 and TRBJ1-3): DSGVTQTPKHLITATGQRVTLRCSPRSGDLSVYWYQQSLDQGLQFLIQYYNGEERAKGNILERFSAQQFPDLHSELNLSSLELGDSALYFCASSPTWGASGNTIYFGEGSWLTVV.

On this clonotype itself: This clone may be a read error of a much larger clone one base away. This chain links TRBV12-3 or TRBV12-4 with TRBJ2-7, with D tentatively TRBD2 (6 bases). Trimming stripped 8 bases from V and 2 bases from J, with 13 bases between. This CDR3 comprises 13 residues. The CDR3 is CASVGLQTYEQYF. CDR3 bases: TGTGCCAGCGTGGGACTCCAAACCTACGAGCAGTACTTC.

This clonotype was detected a few times. The chain has TRBV4-1 and TRBJ2-7; D gene unclear. The CDR3 length is 14 residues. From germline, CDR1 is MGHRA and CDR2 YSYEKL. V lost 4 bases to trimming and J lost 2 bases, with 12 bases between them. Here the CDR3 DNA reads TGCGCCAGCAGCCTGTCGGAACAGACCTACGAGCAGTACTTC. It is translated as CASSLSEQTYEQYF.

The genes are TRBV3-1 and TRBJ2-7; 11 bases are a match to TRBD2. CDR1 is LGHDT and CDR2 is YNNKEL in the germline V gene (reference sequence). V was pared by 6 bases and J by 2 bases, with 9 bases of the junction left unmatched. The CDR3 totals 16 residues. The CDR3: CASRLRLAGLTYEQYF. In DNA form, the CDR3 reads TGTGCCAGCAGGCTTCGACTAGCGGGGCTTACCTACGAGCAGTACTTC.

A few counts support this clonotype. This chain links TRBV20-1 with TRBJ2-7; the D gene is possibly TRBD2 (6 bases). V lost 2 bases, J lost 6 bases, and 14 bases lay in between. The CDR3 totals 13 residues. Germline V CDR1 and CDR2: DFQATT, SNEGSKA (reference sequence). CDR3 nucleotides: TGCAGTGCTAGAATGGCGGGGACCTCCGAGCAGTACTTC. Amino acids: CSARMAGTSEQYF.

This clonotype was observed many times. The chain links TRBV6-1 to TRBJ2-1, with 7 bases lining up with TRBD2. V was clipped by 2 bases and J by 5 bases; unmatched bases: 9. The CDR3 extends over 16 amino acids. Germline V gene sequence: CDR1 MNHNS, CDR2 SASEGT. The CDR3 nucleotides are TGTGCCAGCAGTGAACTTCGGGGGGACGGGGACAATGAGCAGTTCTTC. Its protein is CASSELRGDGDNEQFF.

This clonotype was picked up many times. The chain recombines TRBV12-3 or TRBV12-4 with TRBJ1-5, with D uncertain. CDR3 length: 14 amino acids. V lost 1 base and J 3 bases, leaving 7 bases between the germline ends. The chain's CDR3 is CASSLGTANQPQHF. In DNA form, the CDR3 reads TGTGCCAGCAGTTTAGGGACGGCCAATCAGCCCCAGCATTTT.